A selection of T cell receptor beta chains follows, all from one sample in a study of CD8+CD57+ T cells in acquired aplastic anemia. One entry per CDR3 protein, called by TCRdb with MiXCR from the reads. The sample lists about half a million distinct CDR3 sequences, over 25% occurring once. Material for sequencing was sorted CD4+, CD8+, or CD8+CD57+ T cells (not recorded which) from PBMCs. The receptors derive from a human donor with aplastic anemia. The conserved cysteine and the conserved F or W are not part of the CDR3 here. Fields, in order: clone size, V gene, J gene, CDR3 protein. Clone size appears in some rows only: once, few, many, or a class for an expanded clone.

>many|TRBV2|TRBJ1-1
ASSVSSGGISNTEAF
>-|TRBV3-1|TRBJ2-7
ASSYPGQIYEQY
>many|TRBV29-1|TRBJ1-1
SAGQELNTEAF
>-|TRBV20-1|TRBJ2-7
SAAGLAVPGEQY
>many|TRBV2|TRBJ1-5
ASTPDRDNQPQH
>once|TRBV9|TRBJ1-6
ASSVGRGRDPLH
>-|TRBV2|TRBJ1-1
ASSVGTPYEAF
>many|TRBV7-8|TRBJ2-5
ASSETGDETQY
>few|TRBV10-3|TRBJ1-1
ASKTDRVSIAF
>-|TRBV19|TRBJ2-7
ARDGPIYEQY
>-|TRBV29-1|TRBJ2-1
SIPLGRGRVGYNEQF
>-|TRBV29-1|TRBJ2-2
SVKDRTNTGELF
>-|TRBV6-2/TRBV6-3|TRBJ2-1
ASSYDGLGGTNEQF
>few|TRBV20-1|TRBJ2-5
SASRDQETQH
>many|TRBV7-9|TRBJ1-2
ASSLVGGAYGYT
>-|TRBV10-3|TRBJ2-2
ASRPGAGFYGELF
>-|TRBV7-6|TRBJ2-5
ASSVGALAGVRETQY
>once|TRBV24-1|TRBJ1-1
ATQKNTGAS
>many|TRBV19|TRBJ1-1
ASSISQGMSEAF
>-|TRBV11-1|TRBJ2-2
ALTKARARNTGELF
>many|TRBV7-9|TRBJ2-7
ASSSGGVEQY
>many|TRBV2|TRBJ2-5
ASGHQETQY
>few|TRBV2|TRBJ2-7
ASSRQGAREQY
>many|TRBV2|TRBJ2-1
ASRSGGYNEQF
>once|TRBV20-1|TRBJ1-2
SARDLANYGYT
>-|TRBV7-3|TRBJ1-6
AGSQGATNSPLH
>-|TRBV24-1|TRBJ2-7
ATSDPTASNSYEQY
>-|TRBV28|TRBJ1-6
AILGAGDSPLH
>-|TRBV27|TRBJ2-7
ASSSIKTASGGLPYEQY
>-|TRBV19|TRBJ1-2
ASSSGTKWNYGYT
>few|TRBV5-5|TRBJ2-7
ASSLSPVNVYEQY
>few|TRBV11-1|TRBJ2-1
ASSLARGRQYNEQF
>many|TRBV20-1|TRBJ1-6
SARTGTDNSPLH
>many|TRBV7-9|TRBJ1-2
ASSQTGTYGYT
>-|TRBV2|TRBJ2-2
ASTGGALGPNTGELF
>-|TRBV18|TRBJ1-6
ASSPPGQGDNSPLH
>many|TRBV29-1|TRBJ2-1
STWTSGGNNEQF
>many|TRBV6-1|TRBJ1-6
ASGTGNANSPLH
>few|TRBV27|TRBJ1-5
ASSFLAGSDQPQH
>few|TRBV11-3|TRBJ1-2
ASTFDTSNYGYT